This T cell receptor beta chain was obtained from a study of read filtering for tumor transcriptome and immune sequencing. Study-wide background: Among patients, approximately 17 were male and some 15 female, aged roughly 45 to 80 (mean about 66). Whole-study findings and limits: Single-read clonotypes: about 81.9% of IR-seq clonotypes (roughly 3.2% of reads), about 75% of RNA-seq clonotypes (roughly 45% of reads). Correlation between methods rose after single-read clonotypes were removed.

CDR1 is DFQATT, CDR2 SNEGSKA, per germline (reference sequence). The CDR3 extends over 17 amino acids. The junction had 15 bases not matched to a gene; V was cut back by 5 bases and J by 1 base. This library used 300 to 500 ng RNA and molecular barcoded adaptors spanning alpha/delta and beta/gamma chains. TCRdb re-analysed the reads in MiXCR, keeping a single row per CDR3 protein. The table lists approximately 6,500 distinct CDR3 sequences, about a quarter of them singletons. In its sample, this clonotype was seen many times. The antigen is not known. The receptor comes from a donor at least 40 years old with multiple myeloma. The chain carries TRBV20-1 and TRBJ2-3; 7 nucleotides line up with TRBD2. Specimen: a population of CD138-negative cells sorted from bone marrow. CDR3 in amino acids: CSAFQGLAGVGTDTQYF. CDR3 bases: TGCAGTGCTTTCCAGGGTTTGGCGGGAGTGGGCACAGATACGCAGTATTTT.